This T cell receptor (beta chain) was captured by sequencing in a study of T cell changes during pregnancy in multiple sclerosis. Libraries were prepared by immunoSEQ multiplex PCR; TCRdb keeps only in-frame clonotypes and omits some of them. This sample carries tens of thousands of clones, approximately 92% of them seen once, and the ten largest clones take just over 3%. Trimming cost V 5 bases and J 0 bases, with 13 bases left between them. Germline values: CDR1 PRHDT, CDR2 FYEKMQ (reference sequence). This CDR3 comprises 15 residues. This chain connects TRBV13 to TRBJ2-5; possibly TRBD2 for D (6 bases). The receptor was derived from a female donor in good health, enrolled as a control in a pregnancy study. The sequences come from CD8+ T cells from peripheral blood mononuclear cells, collected in the third trimester of pregnancy. The chain's CDR3 is CASSPGPGDQETQYF. CDR3 in DNA: TGTGCCAGCAGCCCCGGACCGGGGGACCAAGAGACCCAGTACTTC.